A single sample is the source of the 14 T cell receptor beta chains below, sequenced in a study of T cell responses to AZD1222 COVID-19 vaccine. The table came from immunoSEQ multiplex PCR; TCRdb's copy has only in-frame clones and leaves some out. The table has under 130,000 clones, roughly 80% seen once. The sequencing used peripheral blood, collected on day 0 of AZD1222 vaccination. The receptors were sampled from an adult in good health.

In DNA form, the CDR3 reads TGTGCCAGCAGTAGGACTGATGAAAAACTGTTTTTT. Translated, it gives CASSRTDEKLFF. This chain joins TRBV12-3 or TRBV12-4 and TRBJ1-4; D call uncertain. The ends were cut back, 5 bases at V and 6 bases at J, with 7 bases in the middle. This CDR3 contains 12 residues.

J is TRBJ1-1 and V is TRBV25-1, with D hard to call. Germline CDR1 and CDR2: MGHDK and SYGVNS. The CDR3 runs 13 residues. The V and J ends lost 7 bases and 1 base respectively, with 10 bases between them. The CDR3 reads CASNNDWNTEAFF. DNA for the CDR3: TGTGCCAGCAACAATGACTGGAACACTGAAGCTTTCTTT.

CDR3: CASSLDRGREQYF. CDR3 coding DNA: TGTGCCAGCAGCTTGGACAGGGGGCGTGAGCAGTACTTC. This chain links TRBV7-2 with TRBJ2-7; the match to TRBD1 covers 11 bases. CDR3 length equals 13 residues. Trimming at V came to 3 bases and at J to 7 bases, leaving 2 bases not matched to a gene. The germline gives CDR1 SGHTA, CDR2 FQGNSA.

This clone has a single count. J is TRBJ2-7 and V is TRBV28, with a tentative D call TRBD1 (5 bases). Per germline, CDR1 MDHEN and CDR2 SYDVKM. This CDR3 has 12 amino acids. V shed 4 bases and J shed 5 bases, with 9 bases lying between them. The CDR3 nucleotides read TGTGCCAGCAGTTCTAGGGGCGACGAGCAGTACTTC. This gives the protein CASSSRGDEQYF. The full variable domain, its missing parts supplied by reference TRBV28 and TRBJ2-7, is DVKVTQSSRYLVKRTGEKVFLECVQDMDHENMFWYRQDPGLGLRLIYFSYDVKMKEKGDIPEGYSVSREKKERFSLILESASTNQTSMYLCASSSRGDEQYFGPGTRLTVT.

The chain employs TRBV2 and TRBJ1-5; 7 bases are shared with TRBD1. Germline V gene lookup returns CDR1 SNHLY and CDR2 FYNNEI. Trimming took 5 bases from V and 5 from J; bases not matched to a gene: 6. This CDR3 has 14 amino acids. CDR3 in amino acids: CASSTFDRDQPQHF. For the CDR3, the DNA is TGTGCCAGCAGTACCTTTGACAGGGATCAGCCCCAGCATTTT.

This chain links TRBV6-5 with TRBJ1-5; 10 nucleotides line up with TRBD1. The germline gives CDR1 MNHEY, CDR2 SVGAGI. The V and J ends lost 6 bases and 3 bases, in that order; junction bases with no gene match: 5. The CDR3 runs 15 residues. The CDR3 loop reads CASRPTGGNNQPQHF. In DNA, the CDR3 is TGTGCCAGCAGGCCGACAGGGGGCAACAATCAGCCCCAGCATTTT.

For this clone: This same CDR3 is encoded by further DNA sequences in the sample. The rearrangement uses TRBV3-1 (or the pseudogene TRBV3-2) and TRBJ1-3; D is ambiguous. This CDR3 has 13 residues. Germline V CDR1 and CDR2: LGHDT, YNNKEL (reference sequence). Trimming removed 2 bases from V and 7 bases from J, with 9 bases in between. The CDR3 sequence: CASSQSARNTIYF. Written as DNA, the CDR3 is TGTGCCAGCAGCCAATCCGCGAGGAACACCATATATTTT.

The V gene is TRBV3-1 (or the pseudogene TRBV3-2), the J gene TRBJ1-5; D not resolved. The germline gives CDR1 LGHDT, CDR2 YNNKEL (reference sequence). V was cut by 1 base and J by 0 bases, with 7 bases left in between. The CDR3 runs 15 residues. The CDR3 region has the DNA TGTGCCAGCAGCCAAGGGCCAGGTAGCAATCAGCCCCAGCATTTT. Translating it yields CASSQGPGSNQPQHF.

The chain links TRBV4-3 to TRBJ1-2; maybe TRBD1 (5 bases). Trimming cost V 1 base and J 7 bases, with 10 bases left between them. Germline lookup yields CDR1 LGHNA and CDR2 YSLEER. This CDR3 spans 13 amino acids. CDR3 sequence: CASSQGHGGGYTF. CDR3 in DNA: TGCGCCAGCAGCCAAGGTCATGGGGGTGGCTACACCTTC.

This rearrangement joins TRBV18 to TRBJ2-3, with 9 nucleotides matching TRBD2. V shed 3 bases and J 2 bases; nucleotides not matched to a gene: 6. Germline V gene sequence: CDR1 KGHSH, CDR2 LQKENI. This CDR3 has 16 amino acids. This CDR3 is CASSPSLAGITDTQYF. The CDR3 DNA is TGTGCCAGCTCACCGTCGCTAGCGGGGATCACAGATACGCAGTATTTT.

This clone was counted a few times. The chain carries TRBV16 and TRBJ1-2; TRBD1 matches 8 bases. Germline V gene sequence: CDR1 KGHSY, CDR2 FQNENV. There are 14 residues in the CDR3. With 4 bases clipped from V and 6 bases from J, the junction kept 7 bases outside the gene matches. As DNA, the CDR3 is TGTGCCAGCAGCCCGGACAGGGTTTTCGATGGCTACACCTTC. It yields the protein CASSPDRVFDGYTF.

J is TRBJ1-3 and V is TRBV4-1; maybe TRBD1 (5 bases). The V and J ends lost 1 base and 0 bases respectively, with 13 bases between them. Germline loops: CDR1 MGHRA, CDR2 YSYEKL. The CDR3 spans 17 residues. The CDR3: CASSQVPGPLSGNTIYF. CDR3 nucleotide sequence: TGCGCCAGCAGCCAAGTCCCGGGGCCACTCTCTGGAAACACCATATATTTT.

This clone was detected a few times. The chain couples TRBV9 to TRBJ1-3; D not resolved. Germline-derived CDR1 and CDR2 are SGDLS and YYNGEE. V shed 4 bases and J shed 3 bases, with 11 bases lying between them. CDR3 length: 14 residues. CDR3 coding DNA: TGTGCCAGCAGCCAGACTTTTGGTGGAAACACCATATATTTT. It yields the protein CASSQTFGGNTIYF.

The rearrangement links TRBV12-3 or TRBV12-4 to TRBJ1-2; D not resolved. CDR3 length: 13 residues. V lost 1 base and J 4 bases, leaving 7 bases between the germline ends. CDR3 in DNA: TGTGCCAGCAGTTTAGGACAAGTCTATGGCTACACCTTC. Amino acids: CASSLGQVYGYTF.